The 12 T cell receptor beta chains listed next were all sequenced from one sample in a study of cytotoxic CD8 clonotypes in ibrutinib-treated CLL. Profiling relied on immunoSEQ multiplex PCR, and the TCRdb table lists in-frame clones only, not all of them. The sample holds some 140,000 clones; around 93% are singletons and the top ten take 10% to 12%. The source was PBMCs, collected after 12 months of ibrutinib treatment. These receptors were taken from a human donor with chronic lymphocytic leukemia.

The V gene is TRBV9, the J gene TRBJ1-5, with D maybe TRBD1 (6 bases). V was shortened by 4 bases and J by 7 bases, with 18 bases between the two germline ends. CDR1 and CDR2 from the germline V gene are SGDLS and YYNGEE. This CDR3 spans 15 amino acids. This chain's CDR3 is CASSQHLDSFQPQHF. CDR3 DNA sequence: TGTGCCAGCAGCCAACACCTGGACAGTTTCCAGCCCCAGCATTTT.

This chain links TRBV18 with TRBJ1-5; D is unresolved. V lost 6 bases and J lost 5, with 11 bases in between. The CDR3 spans 13 residues. Germline values: CDR1 KGHSH, CDR2 LQKENI. The CDR3 DNA reads as TGTGCCAGCTCGCAGAACCAGGATCAGCCCCAGCATTTT. Its translation: CASSQNQDQPQHF.

The gene calls are TRBV6-4 and TRBJ2-3, with D tentatively TRBD2 (6 bases). The germline gives CDR1 MRHNA, CDR2 SNTAGT. The V end was cut by 11 bases, the J end by 5 bases, with 14 bases between. The CDR3 sequence is 12 residues long. This CDR3 reads CAGDWGIDTQYF. The CDR3 bases are TGTGCCGGGGACTGGGGGATAGATACGCAGTATTTT.

This chain connects TRBV6-6 to TRBJ2-2, with D hard to call. CDR1 and CDR2 (germline): MNHNY, SVGAGI (reference sequence). V was pared by 5 bases and J by 0 bases, with 7 bases between. CDR3 length equals 14 residues. The DNA of the CDR3 is TGTGCCAGCAGTCTCCCGACGAACACCGGGGAGCTGTTTTTT. This encodes CASSLPTNTGELFF.

The chain employs TRBV10-1 and TRBJ1-5, with no clear D. Trimming cost V 2 bases and J 4 bases, with 3 bases left between them. This CDR3 spans 12 amino acids. Germline V gene sequence: CDR1 WNHNN, CDR2 SYGVQD (reference sequence). For the CDR3, the DNA is TGCGCCAGCAGTGAGGATAATCAGCCCCAGCATTTT. Translating gives CASSEDNQPQHF.

This clone showed up just a few times. This chain links TRBV29-1 with TRBJ1-2; 7 bases agree with TRBD1. The CDR3 loop spans 12 amino acids. Germline CDR1 is SQVTM and CDR2 is ANQGSEA. V trimming: 6 bases; J trimming: 8 bases; junction bases outside the gene matches: 9. The CDR3 DNA follows: TGCAGCGTGAATAATCAGGGGGTCGGCTACACCTTC. Protein product: CSVNNQGVGYTF.

CDR3 bases: TGTGCCACGGCGGCGGGAGCTGTGAGCGAGCAGTACTTC. Translating gives CATAAGAVSEQYF. J is TRBJ2-7 and V is TRBV25-1; 7 nucleotides match TRBD2. CDR3 length: 13 residues. With 10 bases clipped from V and 6 bases from J, the junction kept 12 bases outside the gene matches. Germline CDR1 is MGHDK and CDR2 is SYGVNS.

This chain joins TRBV30 and TRBJ1-2, with 7 bases fitting TRBD1. The CDR3 runs 13 residues. The ends lost 8 bases at V and 7 bases at J; junction bases unmatched: 13. CDR1 and CDR2 (germline): GTSNPN, SVGIG (reference sequence). As DNA, the CDR3 is TGTGCCCTAACCCCCCAGGGGGGATCTGGCTACACCTTC. It codes for CALTPQGGSGYTF.

This clone occurred many times. CDR3 bases: TGTGCCAGCAGTAGGGGAGGGTTCTATGGCTACACCTTC. It codes for CASSRGGFYGYTF. V usage is TRBV25-1 and J usage is TRBJ1-2; D may be TRBD1 (5 bases). The V gene lost 5 bases and the J gene lost 4 bases, with 11 bases spanning the gap. Looked up from germline, CDR1 is MGHDK and CDR2 is SYGVNS. The CDR3 sequence is 13 residues long.

The rearrangement joins TRBV6-5 to TRBJ2-1, with D unresolved. This CDR3 has 15 amino acids. In germline, CDR1 is MNHEY, CDR2 SVGAGI. V was clipped by 6 bases and J by 4 bases, with 16 bases between them. The DNA for the CDR3 is TGTGCCAGCAGCCCGTTTTCTGGACGGTACAATGAGCAGTTCTTC. Protein: CASSPFSGRYNEQFF.

In DNA form, the CDR3 reads TGCAGTGGGGAAAACGGGGAGCTGTTTTTT. Translating gives CSGENGELFF. The V gene is TRBV20-1, the J gene TRBJ2-2; D is uncertain. Trimming shortened V by 7 bases and J by 7 bases, and 7 bases separated the two germline ends. The CDR3 covers 10 residues. The V gene's germline CDR1 is DFQATT and CDR2 SNEGSKA (reference sequence).

The rearrangement uses TRBV19 and TRBJ1-1, with TRBD1 matching over 7 bases. The germline V gene encodes CDR1 LNHDA and CDR2 SQIVND (reference sequence). The V and J ends lost 6 bases and 2 bases, in that order; junction bases with no gene match: 15. The length of the CDR3 is 17 residues. Here the CDR3 reads CASRNTAIWDSNTEAFF. The CDR3 coding sequence is TGTGCCAGTAGGAATACAGCTATTTGGGACAGTAACACTGAAGCTTTCTTT.